Shown below are 27 T cell receptor beta chains from a single sample sequenced in a study of cytomegalovirus exposure and HLA in healthy donors. It was with 60 Vbeta and 13 Jbeta primers that the PCR ran. Sequencing was performed with immunoSEQ multiplex PCR; in TCRdb, only in-frame clones are kept and a portion is missing. Altogether roughly 130,000 clones are present, about 82% being singletons, with the ten largest covering 1% to 1.5%. The sample taken for sequencing was PBMCs. The receptors derive from a boy aged 5-17 years in good health and CMV-seronegative.

V gene TRBV7-2 combines with J gene TRBJ1-2, with D possibly TRBD1 on 5 matching bases. The CDR3 consists of 15 residues. Between the trimmed V and J ends, which lost 5 bases and 3 bases, there was a span of 16 bases. Germline CDR1 is SGHTA and CDR2 is FQGNSA. CDR3: CASSPRQGTDYGYTF. In nucleotides, the CDR3 is TGTGCCAGCAGCCCTCGCCAGGGTACGGACTATGGCTACACCTTC.

J is TRBJ2-2 and V is TRBV19; 12 bases are a match to TRBD2. CDR1 and CDR2 from the germline V gene are LNHDA and SQIVND (reference sequence). After removal of 3 bases from V and 6 bases from J, the junction contained 2 bases not matched to a gene. This CDR3 is 15 amino acids long. In nucleotides, the CDR3 is TGTGCCAGTAGTATCCCTAGCGGGAGGGCCGGGGAGCTGTTTTTT. Translation: CASSIPSGRAGELFF.

Here the CDR3 DNA reads TGTGCCAGTAGTATAGCGGGACAGGGCACTATCCCCTACGAGCAGTACTTC. Translation gives CASSIAGQGTIPYEQYF. The genes are TRBV19 and TRBJ2-7, with TRBD1 matching over 9 bases. With V trimmed by 1 base and J by 2 bases, 9 bases remained unmatched. Per germline, CDR1 LNHDA and CDR2 SQIVND (reference sequence). The CDR3 loop spans 17 amino acids.

The chain recombines TRBV14 with TRBJ1-1, with unresolved D. The V gene lost 0 bases and the J gene lost 4 bases, with 12 bases spanning the gap. This CDR3 has 15 residues. The germline V gene encodes CDR1 SGHDN and CDR2 FVKESK. The CDR3 protein is CASSQDHGSGTEAFF. The DNA for the CDR3 is TGTGCCAGCAGCCAAGATCATGGCTCGGGCACTGAAGCTTTCTTT.

This clone was counted a few times. The rearrangement links TRBV27 to TRBJ2-7; possibly TRBD1 for D (5 bases). The CDR3 contains 14 residues. The germline V gene encodes CDR1 MNHEY and CDR2 SMNVEV (reference sequence). Trimming pared 6 bases from V and 1 base from J, leaving 13 bases between. The CDR3 coding sequence is TGTGCCAGCAGCCTCAGCCAGGGATCCTACGAGCAGTACTTC. Encoded protein: CASSLSQGSYEQYF.

The chain joins TRBV10-1 to TRBJ1-3, with 7 nucleotides matching TRBD1. The CDR3 runs 15 residues. Germline lookup yields CDR1 WNHNN and CDR2 SYGVQD (reference sequence). The V gene end was trimmed by 3 bases and the J gene end by 0 bases; junction bases not matched to a gene: 2. The CDR3 DNA sequence: TGCGCCAGCAGTGACAGGGGGTCCTCTGGAAACACCATATATTTT. Translated: CASSDRGSSGNTIYF.

The V and J genes are TRBV15 and TRBJ1-2; D call uncertain. In germline, CDR1 is LNHNV, CDR2 YYDKDF (reference sequence). CDR3 size: 15 residues. Trimming stripped 0 bases from V and 4 bases from J, with 12 bases between. Written as DNA, the CDR3 is TGTGCCACCAGCAGAGATGTGGAGGGCTTCTATGGCTACACCTTC. Protein product: CATSRDVEGFYGYTF.

V and J are TRBV6-6 and TRBJ2-7; 12 bases match TRBD1. V shed 6 bases and J 5 bases; nucleotides not matched to a gene: 8. Looked up from germline, CDR1 is MNHNY and CDR2 is SVGAGI (reference sequence). The CDR3 is 15 amino acids. This chain's CDR3 is CASREGTGGSNEQYF. In DNA, the CDR3 is TGTGCCAGCAGGGAAGGGACAGGGGGCTCAAACGAGCAGTACTTC.

The rearrangement links TRBV7-2 to TRBJ1-5; D is uncertain. V lost 5 bases, J lost 5 bases, and 16 bases lay in between. Germline V gene data show CDR1 as SGHTA and CDR2 as FQGNSA. This CDR3 has 15 residues. The CDR3 nucleotides are TGTGCCAGCAGCGTAGAGCCTACCGGTGATCAGCCCCAGCATTTT. It specifies CASSVEPTGDQPQHF.

V is TRBV29-1 and J is TRBJ2-3; 7 nucleotides align to TRBD2. Germline V gives CDR1 SQVTM, CDR2 ANQGSEA. Trimming took 3 bases from V and 4 from J; bases not matched to a gene: 7. This CDR3 contains 14 residues. The CDR3 is CSVDAGAVADTQYF. In nucleotides, the CDR3 is TGCAGCGTTGATGCGGGAGCCGTGGCAGATACGCAGTATTTT.

The V and J genes are TRBV6-5 and TRBJ2-1; TRBD2 matches 7 bases. The CDR3 loop spans 15 amino acids. V dropped 4 bases and J dropped 0; count of bases not matched to a gene: 3. In germline, CDR1 is MNHEY, CDR2 SVGAGI. This chain's CDR3 is CASSSSGGSYNEQFF. In nucleotides, the CDR3 is TGTGCCAGCAGTTCCTCGGGGGGCTCCTACAATGAGCAGTTCTTC.

The chain recombines TRBV7-8 with TRBJ1-1, with D unresolved. The germline V gene encodes CDR1 SGHVS and CDR2 FQNEAQ. Trimming cost V 3 bases and J 2 bases, with 7 bases left between them. CDR3 length: 13 amino acids. The chain's CDR3 is CASSFRENTEAFF. DNA for the CDR3: TGTGCCAGCAGCTTCCGGGAAAACACTGAAGCTTTCTTT. The full variable domain, in which reference TRBV7-8 and TRBJ1-1 provide the parts outside the CDR3, is GAGVSQSPRYKVAKRGQDVALRCDPISGHVSLFWYQQALGQGPEFLTYFQNEAQLDKSGLPSDRFFAERPEGSVSTLKIQRTQQEDSAVYLCASSFRENTEAFFGQGTRLTVV.

The chain employs TRBV30 and TRBJ2-7; D remains ambiguous. The CDR3 is 12 residues long. Germline V lookup: CDR1 GTSNPN, CDR2 SVGIG (reference sequence). V was clipped by 3 bases and J by 5 bases, with 11 bases between them. This CDR3 reads CAWRVMQNEQYF. For the CDR3, the DNA is TGTGCCTGGAGAGTTATGCAGAACGAGCAGTACTTC.

The genes are TRBV7-2 and TRBJ2-2; D remains unclear. The germline V gene encodes CDR1 SGHTA and CDR2 FQGNSA. V was shortened by 5 bases and J by 2 bases, with 9 bases between the two germline ends. CDR3 length: 14 residues. The CDR3 protein is CASSQTYNTGELFF. In DNA, the CDR3 is TGTGCCAGCAGCCAGACTTATAACACCGGGGAGCTGTTTTTT.

This sequence joins TRBV5-1 and TRBJ1-4; 8 positions match TRBD1. Looked up from germline, CDR1 is SGHRS and CDR2 is YFSETQ. With 1 base clipped from V and 6 bases from J, the junction kept 5 bases outside the gene matches. This CDR3 spans 15 amino acids. The CDR3 nucleotides are TGCGCCAGCAGCTTGTCCGGGACAGGACATGAAAAACTGTTTTTT. Its translation is CASSLSGTGHEKLFF.

The rearrangement joins TRBV29-1 to TRBJ2-1; 11 bases align to TRBD2. V trimming: 7 bases; J trimming: 7 bases; junction bases outside the gene matches: 12. The germline V gene encodes CDR1 SQVTM and CDR2 ANQGSEA. CDR3 length equals 15 residues. The CDR3 protein is CSALPLAGGFNEQFF. In DNA form, the CDR3 reads TGCAGCGCCCTCCCCCTAGCGGGAGGATTTAATGAGCAGTTCTTC.

This clone has more than one count but fewer than ten. V and J are TRBV14 and TRBJ2-1, with TRBD2 matching over 9 bases. V gave up 4 bases and J gave up 6 bases; unmatched junction bases: 7. The germline gives CDR1 SGHDN, CDR2 FVKESK. The CDR3 length is 15 residues. CDR3 in DNA: TGTGCCAGCAGCCTCCTGACTAGCGGTGTCAATGAGCAGTTCTTC. Its protein is CASSLLTSGVNEQFF.

The rearrangement joins TRBV5-1 to TRBJ1-1; D remains ambiguous. This CDR3 region has 15 residues. Germline assignment: CDR1 SGHRS and CDR2 YFSETQ. With 3 bases removed from V and 3 bases from J, the gap between germline ends came to 15 bases. This CDR3 reads CASSSARKSHTEAFF. CDR3 nucleotide sequence: TGCGCCAGCAGCTCAGCGCGCAAGTCCCACACTGAAGCTTTCTTT.

This clone was found once. The chain joins TRBV18 to TRBJ1-4; 7 bases are a match to TRBD1. CDR1 KGHSH and CDR2 LQKENI come from the germline V gene. V dropped 4 bases and J dropped 3; count of bases not matched to a gene: 5. CDR3 length equals 15 residues. CDR3 sequence (DNA): TGTGCCAGCTCACTTGAGGGGGCATCTAATGAAAAACTGTTTTTT. Its translation: CASSLEGASNEKLFF.

The V call is TRBV30, the J call TRBJ1-1, with D perhaps matching TRBD1 (6 bases). From germline, CDR1 is GTSNPN and CDR2 SVGIG (reference sequence). V lost 5 bases and J 5 bases, leaving 18 bases between the germline ends. The CDR3 consists of 14 residues. The CDR3 spells CAWGVTGQSTEAFF. The DNA for the CDR3 is TGTGCCTGGGGGGTGACAGGCCAATCGACTGAAGCTTTCTTT.

The chain couples TRBV6-5 to TRBJ1-2; tentatively, D is TRBD1 (5 bases). This CDR3 has 13 residues. Trimming took 3 bases from V and 6 from J, leaving 11 bases between them. CDR1 and CDR2 from the germline V gene are MNHEY and SVGAGI. The CDR3 protein is CASSYRGGDGYTF. The CDR3, as DNA: TGTGCCAGCAGTTATAGGGGAGGAGATGGCTACACCTTC.

In its sample, this clone was seen a few times. CDR3 amino acids: CASSDRDEQYF. The CDR3, as DNA: TGTGCCAGCAGTGACCGGGACGAGCAGTACTTC. The chain is built from TRBV6-5 and TRBJ2-7; no clear D. Per germline, CDR1 MNHEY and CDR2 SVGAGI. With 5 bases removed from V and 5 bases from J, the gap between germline ends came to 7 bases. This CDR3 comprises 11 residues.

The chain combines TRBV5-5 with TRBJ2-3; the match to TRBD2 covers 10 bases. The V and J ends lost 3 bases and 3 bases, in that order; junction bases with no gene match: 7. This CDR3 is 16 amino acids long. Per germline, CDR1 SGHKS and CDR2 YYEKEE (reference sequence). CDR3 DNA: TGTGCCAGCAGCTGGCGGGCTAGCGGGAGTACAGATACGCAGTATTTT. This encodes CASSWRASGSTDTQYF. Variable domain in full (rest from reference TRBV5-5 and TRBJ2-3): DAGVTQSPTHLIKTRGQQVTLRCSPISGHKSVSWYQQVLGQGPQFIFQYYEKEERGRGNFPDRFSARQFPNYSSELNVNALLLGDSALYLCASSWRASGSTDTQYFGPGTRLTVL.

The chain employs TRBV7-9 and TRBJ2-7, with a weak D call TRBD1 (5 bases). The CDR3 is 12 residues long. Germline lookup yields CDR1 SEHNR and CDR2 FQNEAQ (reference sequence). Trimming stripped 3 bases from V and 5 bases from J, with 8 bases between. The CDR3, as DNA: TGTGCCAGCAGCTTCAGGGCGGACGAGCAGTACTTC. As protein: CASSFRADEQYF.

V is TRBV15 and J is TRBJ2-7; TRBD2 might be the D (5 bases). Trimming left V 3 bases short and J 3 bases short, with 15 bases between. Germline values: CDR1 LNHNV, CDR2 YYDKDF (reference sequence). The CDR3 is 15 residues long. CDR3 DNA: TGTGCCACCAGCAGGGAGAGCGGTTGGTTCTACGAGCAGTACTTC. It translates to CATSRESGWFYEQYF. The full variable domain, completed using reference TRBV15 and TRBJ2-7, is DAMVIQNPRYQVTQFGKPVTLSCSQTLNHNVMYWYQQKSSQAPKLLFHYYDKDFNNEADTPDNFQSRRPNTSFCFLDIRSPGLGDTAMYLCATSRESGWFYEQYFGPGTRLTVT.

The chain links TRBV5-4 to TRBJ1-5; 7 positions agree with TRBD1. V lost 0 bases, J lost 4 bases, and 7 bases stayed unmatched. The germline V gene has CDR1 SGHNT and CDR2 YYREEE (reference sequence). CDR3 length equals 16 residues. CDR3 in DNA: TGTGCCAGCAGCTTGGTGGTGGGGACAGCTAATCAGCCCCAGCATTTT. As protein: CASSLVVGTANQPQHF. Drawing the rest from reference TRBV5-4 and TRBJ1-5, the complete variable domain is ETGVTQSPTHLIKTRGQQVTLRCSSQSGHNTVSWYQQALGQGPQFIFQYYREEENGRGNFPPRFSGLQFPNYSSELNVNALELDDSALYLCASSLVVGTANQPQHFGDGTRLSIL.

This clone is a singleton in its sample. The genes are TRBV6-1 and TRBJ2-7; TRBD2 matches at 8 bases. Germline V CDR1 and CDR2: MNHNS, SASEGT. Germline trimming cut 7 bases from V and 0 bases from J; bases unmatched to any gene: 5. The CDR3 covers 14 residues. CDR3 nucleotides: TGTGCCAGCATGGGCGGGAGGAGCTCCTACGAGCAGTACTTC. It is translated as CASMGGRSSYEQYF.